One and the same sample provided the 23 T cell receptor beta chains below, sequenced in a study of molecular identifiers for immune sequencing clone quantification. MiXCR, run by TCRdb on the PCR reads, gives a single entry per CDR3 protein. The sample shows around 20,000 distinct CDR3 sequences, under 20% of them seen only once. Sequencing was performed on naive CD8+ T cells from blood, with Jurkat cell RNA spiked in. Stated subset: FACS-sorted CD8+CD4-CCR7+CD45RA+ naive T cells. Receptors originate from a human donor in good health. Some libraries in this study had Jurkat cell RNA spiked in.

There are many counts of this clonotype. CDR3 region: CASSPGGTYSNQPQHF. The DNA of the CDR3 is TGTGCCAGCAGCCCAGGGGGCACCTATAGCAATCAGCCCCAGCATTTT. The chain combines TRBV12-3 or TRBV12-4 with TRBJ1-5; 8 positions agree with TRBD1. The CDR3 sequence is 16 residues long. V dropped 6 bases and J dropped 0; count of bases not matched to a gene: 7.

At least ten counts were recorded for this clonotype. The chain has TRBV4-3 and TRBJ2-3, with 13 bases that match TRBD2. In germline, CDR1 is LGHNA, CDR2 YSLEER. The CDR3 extends over 18 amino acids. With V trimmed by 0 bases and J by 5 bases, 8 bases remained unmatched. CDR3 in DNA: TGCGCCAGCAGCCAAGAACCCGGGACTAGCGGGGTGCAAGATACGCAGTATTTT. It encodes CASSQEPGTSGVQDTQYF.

This clonotype came up many times. The rearrangement uses TRBV9 and TRBJ2-2; D ambiguous. CDR1 is SGDLS and CDR2 is YYNGEE in the germline V gene. The CDR3 has 15 amino acids. The V gene lost 0 bases and the J gene lost 6 bases, with 12 bases spanning the gap. In nucleotides, the CDR3 is TGTGCCAGCAGCGTAGAGGGCAGACGGTCCGGGGAGCTGTTTTTT. Translating gives CASSVEGRRSGELFF.

Comments on this clonotype: An end of the junction does not agree with germline; a read error may underlie this. This chain joins TRBV19 and TRBJ2-3, with 7 bases fitting TRBD1. Germline V gene lookup returns CDR1 LNHDA and CDR2 SQIVND (reference sequence). There are 15 residues in the CDR3. CDR3: CASSITGTVRDMQYF. For the CDR3, the DNA is TGTGCCAGTAGTATAACCGGGACAGTGAGAGATATGCAGTATTTT.

This clonotype is deemed medium-sized (0.01 to 0.1%). The CDR3 region is CASSDPGAADTQYF. The DNA of the CDR3 is TGTGCCAGCAGTGATCCGGGGGCTGCAGATACGCAGTATTTT. This chain joins TRBV2 and TRBJ2-3, with D perhaps given as TRBD1 or TRBD2 (6 bases each). The germline gives CDR1 SNHLY, CDR2 FYNNEI. The CDR3 sequence is 14 residues long. The ends were cut back, 3 bases at V and 4 bases at J, with 11 bases in the middle.

This clonotype was observed many times. The chain couples TRBV4-1 to TRBJ2-7; 11 positions agree with TRBD2. J was trimmed by 6 bases and V by 3 bases; bases with no gene match: 1. Germline V lookup: CDR1 MGHRA, CDR2 YSYEKL. The CDR3 has 13 residues. In DNA, the CDR3 is TGCGCCAGCAGCCACGGACTAGCGGGCGAGCAGTACTTC. This gives the protein CASSHGLAGEQYF.

This clonotype has ten or more counts. The V and J genes are TRBV11-1 and TRBJ1-1; D is uncertain. This CDR3 is built from 15 residues. Looked up from germline, CDR1 is SGHAT and CDR2 is FQDESV (reference sequence). V lost 3 bases, J lost 2 bases, and 13 bases lay in between. The CDR3: CASSLLRSSNTEAFF. The CDR3, as DNA: TGTGCCAGCAGCTTGTTGAGATCAAGTAACACTGAAGCTTTCTTT.

This clonotype showed up many times. CDR3 sequence reads: CASSPSMDGEQYF. For the CDR3, the DNA is TGTGCCAGCAGTCCCTCCATGGATGGGGAGCAGTACTTC. This chain connects TRBV6-2 or TRBV6-3 to TRBJ2-7; D is undetermined. Trimming shortened V by 5 bases and J by 7 bases, and 15 bases separated the two germline ends. The CDR3 has 13 amino acids. Germline CDR1 MNHEY, CDR2 SVGEGT.

This clonotype has at least ten counts. The V call is TRBV6-6, the J call TRBJ2-2, with a tentative D call TRBD1 (5 bases). Germline V gene data show CDR1 as MNHNY and CDR2 as SVGAGI (reference sequence). V was clipped by 0 bases and J by 0 bases, with 11 bases between them. This CDR3 spans 17 amino acids. CDR3 bases: TGTGCCAGCAGTTACTCTATGGACATTTCGAACACCGGGGAGCTGTTTTTT. Translating gives CASSYSMDISNTGELFF.

As regards this clonotype: One base away lies a much larger clone, so this may be a sequencing read error. J is TRBJ1-1 and V is TRBV3-1; D is undetermined. The CDR3 loop spans 13 amino acids. The germline CDR1 and CDR2 sequences are LGHDT and YNNKEL (reference sequence). In DNA, the CDR3 is TGTGCCAGCAGCCACCCGATGAACACTGGAGCTTTCTTT. Amino acid sequence: CASSHPMNTGAFF.

This clonotype has a count of ten or more. This chain uses TRBV29-1 with TRBJ2-3, with 12 bases identical to TRBD2. Per the germline V gene, CDR1 is SQVTM and CDR2 is ANQGSEA. This CDR3 comprises 20 residues. V dropped 4 bases and J dropped 0; count of bases not matched to a gene: 17. As DNA, the CDR3 is TGCAGCGTTGTTTCGGGAATACTAGCGGGGGGCCCACTTAGCACAGATACGCAGTATTTT. The encoded protein is CSVVSGILAGGPLSTDTQYF.

As regards this clonotype: A much larger clone differs by one base, so this may be a read error. CDR3 sequence: CASSIRGAGELFF. The CDR3 region has the DNA TGTGCCAGCAGTATCCGGGGTGCCGGGGAGCTGTTTTTT. The V gene is TRBV12-3 or TRBV12-4, the J gene TRBJ2-2; weak D call: TRBD2 (5 bases). V lost 5 bases, J lost 6 bases, and 10 bases lay in between. There are 13 residues in the CDR3.

The sample holds many counts of this clonotype. This chain's CDR3 is CSVEVHDWYF. For the CDR3, the DNA is TGCAGCGTTGAAGTCCACGATTGGTACTTC. The rearrangement joins TRBV29-1 to TRBJ2-4; D unresolved. Trimming removed 1 base at V and 15 bases at J, with 10 bases between. This CDR3 region has 10 residues. CDR1 is SQVTM, CDR2 ANQGSEA, per germline. The full variable domain, rest sourced from reference TRBV29-1 and TRBJ2-4, is SAVISQKPSRDICQRGTSLTIQCQVDSQVTMMFWYRQQPGQSLTLIATANQGSEATYESGFVIDKFPISRPNLTFSTLTVSNMSPEDSSIYLCSVEVHDWYFGAGTRLSVL.

This clonotype was seen repeatedly, ten times or more. The J gene is TRBJ1-1, the V gene TRBV4-1, with no clear D. This CDR3 is built from 13 residues. Per the germline V gene, CDR1 is MGHRA and CDR2 is YSYEKL. The V end lost 2 bases, the J end lost 6 bases, and 10 bases lay between the germline ends. For the CDR3, the DNA is TGCGCCAGCAGCCAAAGCTTCTTCTCTGAAGCTTTCTTT. Translating gives CASSQSFFSEAFF.

This clonotype was counted once. It may be a read error: a sequence one base away is much more abundant. The chain carries TRBV4-1 and TRBJ2-3, with TRBD2 matching 11 bases. CDR3 size: 18 residues. The germline gives CDR1 MGHRA, CDR2 YSYEKL. The CDR3 nucleotides read TGCGCCAGCAGCCCCCCCGGCGGTAGCGGGGGGGCGACAGATTCGCAGTATTTT. It codes for CASSPPGGSGGATDSQYF.

A word on this clonotype: This clone may be a read error of a much larger clone one base away. The rearrangement uses TRBV9 and TRBJ2-5, with 7 bases fitting TRBD1. J lost 4 bases, V lost 3 bases, and 12 bases had no gene match. Per the germline V gene, CDR1 is SGDLS and CDR2 is YYNGEE. This CDR3 is built from 16 residues. CDR3 bases: TGTGCCAGCAGCGGAGGCAGGGGGTTCAGCCGAGAGACCCAGTACTTC. As protein: CASSGGRGFSRETQYF.

This clonotype was seen many times. Compared with germline, one end of the junction differs, possibly owing to a read error. This rearrangement joins TRBV9 to TRBJ2-7, with a tentative D call TRBD2 (7 bases). The CDR3 is 15 residues long. Per the germline V gene, CDR1 is SGDLS and CDR2 is YYNGEE. CDR3 nucleotides: TGTGCCAGCAGCGGCCCCTCGGGGGGCTCCTCCGAGCAGTACTTC. It yields the protein CASSGPSGGSSEQYF.

This clonotype is medium-sized in the sample. The J gene is TRBJ2-5, the V gene TRBV4-1; unclear D gene. The germline CDR1 and CDR2 sequences are MGHRA and YSYEKL. This CDR3 region has 14 residues. Trimming took 0 bases from V and 5 from J, leaving 10 bases between them. CDR3 bases: TGCGCCAGCAGCCAAGAGGTTACGCTCGAGACCCAGTACTTC. It specifies CASSQEVTLETQYF.

This clonotype was detected many times. V is TRBV9 and J is TRBJ2-1; D perhaps matches TRBD2 (6 bases). The germline CDR1 and CDR2 sequences are SGDLS and YYNGEE. The V gene lost 6 bases and the J gene lost 4 bases, with 11 bases spanning the gap. The CDR3 covers 13 residues. The CDR3 DNA follows: TGTGCCAGCAACGGGGGAACGTACAATGAGCAGTTCTTC. Amino acid sequence: CASNGGTYNEQFF. Using reference TRBV9 and TRBJ2-1 for the parts outside the CDR3, the full variable domain is DSGVTQTPKHLITATGQRVTLRCSPRSGDLSVYWYQQSLDQGLQFLIQYYNGEERAKGNILERFSAQQFPDLHSELNLSSLELGDSALYFCASNGGTYNEQFFGPGTRLTVL.

This clonotype was seen repeatedly, ten times or more. CDR3 in amino acids: CASSSADTQYF. CDR3 nucleotides: TGTGCCAGCAGCTCCGCAGATACGCAGTATTTT. V and J are TRBV7-9 and TRBJ2-3; no definite D call. The CDR3 runs 11 residues. Trimming left V 4 bases short and J 4 bases short, with 3 bases between. Germline V gene data show CDR1 as SEHNR and CDR2 as FQNEAQ (reference sequence).

This clonotype was seen repeatedly, ten times or more. The rearrangement joins TRBV7-2 to TRBJ2-3; 13 bases agree with TRBD2. CDR1 is SGHTA and CDR2 is FQGNSA in the germline V gene. With V trimmed by 4 bases and J by 8 bases, 18 bases remained unmatched. CDR3 length: 19 residues. CDR3 nucleotide sequence: TGTGCCAGCAGCTCCTCACTACAACTAGCGGGGGGGCCGGGACGTACGCAGTATTTT. Protein: CASSSSLQLAGGPGRTQYF.

This clonotype appeared many times. This chain uses TRBV4-3 with TRBJ1-5; 8 bases line up with TRBD1. V lost 5 bases and J lost 0; bases outside the gene matches: 15. This CDR3 region has 19 residues. Germline V gives CDR1 LGHNA, CDR2 YSLEER. CDR3 residues: CASSSATGVPVNSNQPQHF. The CDR3 coding sequence is TGCGCCAGCAGCTCAGCGACAGGGGTCCCTGTCAATAGCAATCAGCCCCAGCATTTT.

This clonotype was picked up many times. The chain uses TRBV19 and TRBJ2-1, with TRBD1 matching over 8 bases. CDR1 and CDR2 from the germline V gene are LNHDA and SQIVND (reference sequence). J lost 5 bases, V lost 5 bases, and 11 bases had no gene match. The CDR3 loop spans 16 amino acids. The CDR3 is CASSPRTGPPDNEQFF. Written as DNA, the CDR3 is TGTGCCAGTAGTCCTAGGACAGGGCCACCGGACAATGAGCAGTTCTTC. Full variable domain (remainder filled in from reference TRBV19 and TRBJ2-1): DGGITQSPKYLFRKEGQNVTLSCEQNLNHDAMYWYRQDPGQGLRLIYYSQIVNDFQKGDIAEGYSVSREKKESFPLTVTSAQKNPTAFYLCASSPRTGPPDNEQFFGPGTRLTVL.